Described below is a single T cell receptor (beta chain) sequence and its context. The antigen is unknown. There are 15 residues in the CDR3. With 0 bases removed from V and 2 bases from J, the gap between germline ends came to 12 bases. Per the germline V gene, CDR1 is SGHKS and CDR2 is YYEKEE (reference sequence). 5'RACE with constant-segment primers yielded barcoded, UMI-tagged TCR alpha and TCR beta cDNA libraries. Via MiXCR, TCRdb re-called the 5' RACE reads, giving one row per CDR3 protein. Of some 310,000 distinct CDR3 sequences listed, around a fifth are singletons. The sample belongs to a study of T-cell memory formation after mild COVID-19. Study overall: In these data, TCR clusters were largely donor specific.

Study-wide findings and caveats: Largely, contracting CD4+ clones fell within CM and EM, and contracting CD8+ clones within EMRA.

The chain is built from TRBV5-5 and TRBJ2-7; D is ambiguous. Sequencing was performed on PBMCs or a T cell subset sorted from them (not recorded which). This receptor was taken from a man younger than 35 who had mild COVID-19 (a few samples of this study predate the infection). Cell type and time point are not known. The CDR3 loop is CASSLAVSRAYEQYF. The CDR3 region has the DNA TGTGCCAGCAGCTTGGCCGTGTCTCGTGCCTACGAGCAGTACTTC.